This T cell receptor beta chain was observed in a study of shared clonotypes between healthy human individuals. Study findings and constraints: The researchers took only blood, and tissue repertoires probably look different.

The method was immunoSEQ multiplex PCR; TCRdb's version includes in-frame clones alone and lacks a portion of them. The table records 1,400,000 or so clones, 98% to 99% of them present only once. About this clone itself: Its target is not known.

The sequence came from a man aged 25 to 45 in good health. The sample consisted of naive CD4+ T cells sorted from blood. Specified subset: CD45RA+ positively selected.

The CDR3, as DNA: TGTGCCAGCAGCTCACTAGTCACAGATACGCAGTATTTT. Translating gives CASSSLVTDTQYF. The chain recombines TRBV28 with TRBJ2-3, with a possible D match to TRBD2 (5 bases). Trimming removed 6 bases at V and 2 bases at J, with 9 bases between. CDR1 is MDHEN and CDR2 is SYDVKM in the germline V gene. The CDR3 has 13 residues.